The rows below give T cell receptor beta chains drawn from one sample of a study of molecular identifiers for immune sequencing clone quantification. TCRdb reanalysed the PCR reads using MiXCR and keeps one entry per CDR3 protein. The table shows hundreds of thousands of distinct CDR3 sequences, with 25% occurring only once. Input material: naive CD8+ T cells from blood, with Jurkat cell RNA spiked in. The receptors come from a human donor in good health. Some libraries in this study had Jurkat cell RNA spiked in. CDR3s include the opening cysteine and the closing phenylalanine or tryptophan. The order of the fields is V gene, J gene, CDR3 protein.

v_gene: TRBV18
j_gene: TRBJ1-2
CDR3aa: CASSPAGQGSPHYGYTF

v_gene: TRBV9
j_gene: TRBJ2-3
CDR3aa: CASSGSGSFSTDTQYF

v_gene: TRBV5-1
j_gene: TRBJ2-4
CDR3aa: CASSLVEGQGSDIQYF

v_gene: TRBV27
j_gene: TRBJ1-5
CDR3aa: CAISNQNQPQHF

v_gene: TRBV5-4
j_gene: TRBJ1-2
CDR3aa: CASSLLQGFLYGYTF

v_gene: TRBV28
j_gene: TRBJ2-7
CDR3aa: CASSPPRQGIYEQYF

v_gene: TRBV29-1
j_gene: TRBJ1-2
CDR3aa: CSATGGYGYTF

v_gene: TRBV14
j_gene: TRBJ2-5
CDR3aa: CASTTGTGQETQYF

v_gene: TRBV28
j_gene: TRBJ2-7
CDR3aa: CASREGGPGYEQYF

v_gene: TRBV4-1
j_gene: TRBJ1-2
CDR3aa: CASSQNSLYGYTF

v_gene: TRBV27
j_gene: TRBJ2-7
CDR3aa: CASKVGAGGTYEQYF

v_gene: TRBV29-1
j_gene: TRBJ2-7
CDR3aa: CSVRDRLYEQYF

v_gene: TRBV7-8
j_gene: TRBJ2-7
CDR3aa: CASSPQDSYEQYF

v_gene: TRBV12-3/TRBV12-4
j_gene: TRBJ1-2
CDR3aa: CASSFFQGVIPYGYTF

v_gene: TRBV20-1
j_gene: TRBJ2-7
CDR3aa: CSARPQQTGSYEQYF

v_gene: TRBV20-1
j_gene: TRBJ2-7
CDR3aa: CSARDWGSLAEPYEQYF

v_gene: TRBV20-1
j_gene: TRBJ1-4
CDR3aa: CSARASDRVGANEKLFF

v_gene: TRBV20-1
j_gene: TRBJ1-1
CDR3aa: CSARVTGSNTEAFF

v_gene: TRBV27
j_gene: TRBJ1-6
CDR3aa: CASSPRDRGNGSPLHF

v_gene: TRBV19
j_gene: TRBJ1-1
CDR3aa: CASSIGTGRGTEAFF